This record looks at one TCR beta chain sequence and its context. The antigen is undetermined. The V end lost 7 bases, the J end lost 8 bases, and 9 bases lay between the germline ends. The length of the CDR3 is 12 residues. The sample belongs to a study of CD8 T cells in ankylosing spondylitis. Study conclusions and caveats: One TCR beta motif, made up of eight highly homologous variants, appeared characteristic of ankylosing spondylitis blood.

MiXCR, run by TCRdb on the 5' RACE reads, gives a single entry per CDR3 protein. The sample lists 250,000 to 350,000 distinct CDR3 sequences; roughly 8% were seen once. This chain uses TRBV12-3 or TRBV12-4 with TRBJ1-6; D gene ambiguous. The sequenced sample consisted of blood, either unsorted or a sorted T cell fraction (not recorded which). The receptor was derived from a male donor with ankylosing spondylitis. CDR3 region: CASTDTHSPLHF. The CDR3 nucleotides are TGTGCCAGCACCGACACCCATTCACCCCTCCACTTT.